Shown below are 8 T cell receptor beta chains from a single sample sequenced in a study of cytomegalovirus exposure and HLA in healthy donors. Both 60 Vbeta primers and 13 Jbeta primers went into the PCR. Method: immunoSEQ multiplex PCR; TCRdb's copy keeps in-frame clones and lacks some. The table has under 130,000 clones, 55% to 65% seen once; the top ten hold 3% to 4%. The sample comprised PBMCs. These receptors came from a man aged 25-45 years in good health and CMV-seropositive.

V usage is TRBV5-1 and J usage is TRBJ1-1; 7 bases map to TRBD1. Trimming cost V 4 bases and J 6 bases; bases outside gene matches: 12. CDR3 length: 15 amino acids. In germline, CDR1 is SGHRS, CDR2 YFSETQ. The CDR3, as DNA: TGCGCCAGCAGCATATCGACAGGGTGGGGTGCTGAAGCTTTCTTT. As protein: CASSISTGWGAEAFF.

The chain uses TRBV7-9 and TRBJ1-2; 9 bases are a match to TRBD1. After removal of 1 base from V and 4 bases from J, the junction contained 4 bases not matched to a gene. The CDR3 sequence is 15 residues long. Germline CDR1 reads SEHNR; CDR2 reads FQNEAQ (reference sequence). The CDR3 DNA is TGTGCCAGCAGCTTAGATGGACAGGGGAGCTATGGCTACACCTTC. It codes for CASSLDGQGSYGYTF.

The rearrangement joins TRBV4-1 to TRBJ2-3; a possible D gene is TRBD1 (6 bases). Trimming took 2 bases from V and 6 from J, leaving 6 bases between them. Germline CDR1 reads MGHRA; CDR2 reads YSYEKL. The CDR3 runs to 12 residues. For the CDR3, the DNA is TGCGCCAGCAGCCAACAGGGGGATACGCAGTATTTT. It encodes CASSQQGDTQYF.

The V and J genes are TRBV4-1 and TRBJ2-7; a weak D match, TRBD1 (6 bases). Germline V CDR1 and CDR2: MGHRA, YSYEKL. This CDR3 comprises 15 residues. Trimming removed 1 base at V and 0 bases at J, with 10 bases between. CDR3 nucleotide sequence: TGCGCCAGCAGCCAAGTTTGGGACACCTCCTACGAGCAGTACTTC. Residues: CASSQVWDTSYEQYF.

The chain has TRBV6-5 and TRBJ1-2; D gene unclear. In germline, CDR1 is MNHEY, CDR2 SVGAGI. V was clipped by 0 bases and J by 7 bases, with 12 bases between them. This CDR3 spans 14 amino acids. CDR3 nucleotides: TGTGCCAGCAGTTACTCGACCAGGAACGGTGGCTACACCTTC. Translated, it gives CASSYSTRNGGYTF.

In this sample, this clone turned up once. V and J are TRBV2 and TRBJ2-5; TRBD2 agrees at 9 bases. Germline V gene lookup returns CDR1 SNHLY and CDR2 FYNNEI. This CDR3 region has 14 residues. Trimming cost V 7 bases and J 4 bases; bases outside gene matches: 7. The DNA for the CDR3 is TGTGCCAGCAAAGGGTCAGCGGGGGGAGAGACCCAGTACTTC. It translates to CASKGSAGGETQYF.

V gene TRBV6-5 combines with J gene TRBJ2-7; weak D call: TRBD1 (6 bases). This CDR3 spans 15 amino acids. Germline V gene data show CDR1 as MNHEY and CDR2 as SVGAGI. Trimming took 6 bases from V and 3 from J, leaving 18 bases between them. The CDR3 DNA sequence: TGTGCCAGCAGCCGCGACAGGAGTCATGGCTACGAGCAGTACTTC. It yields the protein CASSRDRSHGYEQYF.

The V call is TRBV18, the J call TRBJ2-7; D is possibly TRBD1 (5 bases). Trimming cost V 3 bases and J 3 bases, with 9 bases left between them. The germline CDR1 and CDR2 sequences are KGHSH and LQKENI. The CDR3 covers 13 residues. CDR3 coding DNA: TGTGCCAGCTCACCGGGGCAGAACTACGAGCAGTACTTC. Translated: CASSPGQNYEQYF.